This is a list of T cell receptor beta chains from one sample in a study of blood T cell repertoires in COVID-19. Sequenced by immunoSEQ multiplex PCR; TCRdb stores in-frame clones only, minus some. This table holds 89,000 or so clones, roughly 85% found once. Sequences were obtained from peripheral blood. These receptor sequences come from an elderly man with acute or convalescent COVID-19. CDR3s include the opening cysteine and the closing phenylalanine or tryptophan. The order of the fields is clone size, D gene, V gene, J gene, CDR3 protein, CDR3 DNA. D genes are given only for firm matches. Rows may omit the clone size; those that give it use once, few, many or a size class.

clone_size: -; d_call: -; v_call: TRBV5-6; j_call: TRBJ1-4; cdr3_aa: CASSTNFLGSNEKLFF; cdr3_nt: TGTGCCAGCAGCACCAATTTTCTGGGGAGTAATGAAAAACTGTTTTTT
clone_size: -; d_call: -; v_call: TRBV5-8; j_call: TRBJ1-2; cdr3_aa: CASSLDDNLYGYTF; cdr3_nt: TGTGCCAGCAGCTTGGACGACAACCTCTATGGCTACACCTTC
clone_size: -; d_call: -; v_call: TRBV19; j_call: TRBJ1-5; cdr3_aa: CASTPTGVYSNQPQHF; cdr3_nt: TGTGCCAGTACCCCCACAGGAGTTTATAGCAATCAGCCCCAGCATTTT
clone_size: -; d_call: -; v_call: TRBV12-3/TRBV12-4; j_call: TRBJ2-1; cdr3_aa: CASRGKGGNEQFF; cdr3_nt: TGTGCCAGCAGGGGCAAAGGAGGCAATGAGCAGTTCTTC
clone_size: -; d_call: -; v_call: TRBV4-3; j_call: TRBJ1-2; cdr3_aa: CASSQDPGYYGYTF; cdr3_nt: TGCGCCAGCAGCCAAGATCCAGGGTACTATGGCTACACCTTC
clone_size: -; d_call: TRBD1; v_call: TRBV5-5; j_call: TRBJ1-1; cdr3_aa: CASSRDSSNTEAFF; cdr3_nt: TGTGCCAGCAGTCGGGACAGTTCGAACACTGAAGCTTTCTTT
clone_size: -; d_call: TRBD1; v_call: TRBV28; j_call: TRBJ1-5; cdr3_aa: CASRLGTGNQPQHF; cdr3_nt: TGTGCCAGCAGGCTTGGGACAGGGAATCAGCCCCAGCATTTT
clone_size: -; d_call: TRBD1; v_call: TRBV19; j_call: TRBJ1-6; cdr3_aa: CASSIGTGRGSPLHF; cdr3_nt: TGTGCCAGTAGTATCGGGACAGGGCGTGGGTCACCCCTCCACTTT
clone_size: -; d_call: -; v_call: TRBV30; j_call: TRBJ1-4; cdr3_aa: CAWSIREPGRSEKLFF; cdr3_nt: TGTGCCTGGAGTATAAGGGAACCGGGAAGATCTGAAAAACTGTTTTTT
clone_size: -; d_call: -; v_call: TRBV28; j_call: TRBJ2-6; cdr3_aa: CASSRQDSGANVLTF; cdr3_nt: TGTGCCAGCAGCCGACAGGACTCTGGGGCCAACGTCCTGACTTTC
clone_size: -; d_call: -; v_call: TRBV12-3/TRBV12-4; j_call: TRBJ2-7; cdr3_aa: CASSENTYEQYF; cdr3_nt: TGTGCCAGCAGCGAAAACACCTACGAGCAGTACTTC
clone_size: -; d_call: TRBD2; v_call: TRBV7-9; j_call: TRBJ2-5; cdr3_aa: CASSRWTSDQETQYF; cdr3_nt: TGTGCCAGCAGCCGATGGACTAGCGATCAAGAGACCCAGTACTTC
clone_size: once; d_call: -; v_call: TRBV6-5; j_call: TRBJ1-2; cdr3_aa: CASTSGSVQAYGYTF; cdr3_nt: TGTGCCAGCACAAGTGGGTCGGTTCAGGCCTATGGCTACACCTTC
clone_size: -; d_call: -; v_call: TRBV6-6; j_call: TRBJ2-5; cdr3_aa: CASSYEGRGTQYF; cdr3_nt: TGTGCCAGCAGTTACGAGGGTCGGGGAACCCAGTACTTC
clone_size: -; d_call: TRBD1; v_call: TRBV19; j_call: TRBJ1-3; cdr3_aa: CASSMGQLLSGNTIYF; cdr3_nt: TGTGCCAGTAGTATGGGACAGCTCCTCTCTGGAAACACCATATATTTT
clone_size: -; d_call: -; v_call: TRBV15; j_call: TRBJ1-3; cdr3_aa: CATSPRAGSLNTIYF; cdr3_nt: TGTGCCACCAGCCCCCGGGCGGGGTCTTTAAACACCATATATTTT